This T cell receptor (beta chain) is drawn from a study of tumor and adjacent non-tumor tissue in lung cancer. Study findings and constraints: Tumor tissue had significantly higher TCR diversity than normal lung.

The CDR3 is 15 residues long. A modified ARM-PCR protocol with three rounds of nested PCR amplified TCRbeta. A single record per CDR3 protein comes from TCRdb applying MiXCR to the multiplex PCR reads. The table includes fewer than 120,000 distinct CDR3 sequences, about 87% detected once. RNA was extracted from bulk tissue without any cell sorting. A single count supports this clonotype. Its antigen is unidentified. One end of the junction does not line up with germline, which may come from a read error. The sample taken for sequencing was lung tumor tissue. This receptor was obtained from a man between 65 and 85 years old with non-small cell lung cancer. The rearrangement joins TRBV12-3 or TRBV12-4 to TRBJ2-3, with 8 bases identical to TRBD1. The CDR3 DNA follows: TGTGCTAGCAGTGGGGGACAGGTTCACACAGTTACGCAGTATTTT. As protein: CASSGGQVHTVTQYF.